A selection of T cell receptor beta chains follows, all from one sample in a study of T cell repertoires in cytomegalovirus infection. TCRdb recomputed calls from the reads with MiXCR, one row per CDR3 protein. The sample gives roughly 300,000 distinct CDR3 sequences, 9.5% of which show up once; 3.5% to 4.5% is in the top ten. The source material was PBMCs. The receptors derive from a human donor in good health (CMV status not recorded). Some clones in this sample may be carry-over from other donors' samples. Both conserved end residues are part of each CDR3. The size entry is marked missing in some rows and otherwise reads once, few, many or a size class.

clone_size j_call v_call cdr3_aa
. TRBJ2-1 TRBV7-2 CASSSPGLAGGNEQFF
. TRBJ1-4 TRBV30 CAWSTGATNEKLFF
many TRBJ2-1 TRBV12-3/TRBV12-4 CASSLNLPGYNEQFF
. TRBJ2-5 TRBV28 CASSHRYGRTSGRTQETQYF
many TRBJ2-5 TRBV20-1 CSARDTVQETQYF
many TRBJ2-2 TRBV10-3 CAISEWGDNTGELFF
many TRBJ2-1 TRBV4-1 CASSTNPGSSYNEQFF
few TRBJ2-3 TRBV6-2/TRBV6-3 CASRGDRWQLRFTDTQYF
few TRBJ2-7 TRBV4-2 CASSQDRDDSYEQYF
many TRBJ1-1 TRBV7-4 CASSLGSSGVNTEAFF
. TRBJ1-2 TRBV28 CASSFGSDGYTF
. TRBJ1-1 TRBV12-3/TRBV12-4 CASRPTGGWTEAFF
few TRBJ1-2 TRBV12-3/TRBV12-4 CASSSLYGYTF
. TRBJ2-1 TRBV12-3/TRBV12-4 CASSLRSFSGNEQFF
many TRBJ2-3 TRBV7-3 CASSQAGGPTDTQYF
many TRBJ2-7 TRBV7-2 CASSLVLGVSYEQYF
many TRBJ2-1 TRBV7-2 CASSLGGLRGTFNEQFF
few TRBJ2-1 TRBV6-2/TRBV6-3 CASSYTGQTNNEQFF
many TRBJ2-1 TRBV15 CATSRSRDSGLSYNEQFF
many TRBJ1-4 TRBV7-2 CASSFANEKLFF
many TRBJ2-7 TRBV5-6 CASSSATRLTYEQYF
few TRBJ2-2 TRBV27 CASTRGELFF
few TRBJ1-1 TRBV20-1 CSAIGPEQGTEAFF
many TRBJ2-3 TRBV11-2 CASRHRDRAPDTQYF
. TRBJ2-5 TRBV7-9 CASIQQRGGVETQYF
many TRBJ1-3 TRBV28 CASSLFARSNGNTIYF
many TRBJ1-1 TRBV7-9 CASSLTGSTEAFF
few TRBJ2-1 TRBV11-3 CASSSSSGRVYNEQFF
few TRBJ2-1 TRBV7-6 CASSPGTSVYNEQFF
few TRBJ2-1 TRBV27 CASSLGSKPYNEQFF
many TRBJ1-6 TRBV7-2 CASSLRPPAGGSPLHF
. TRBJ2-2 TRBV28 CASSSGLAEITGELFF
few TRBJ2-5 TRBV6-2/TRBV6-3 CASSYSPTSLLGAQYF
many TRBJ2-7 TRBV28 CASSQGDRAYEQYF
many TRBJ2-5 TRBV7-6 CASSPESLWGETQYF
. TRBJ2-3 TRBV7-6 CASSFPLTASTDTQYF
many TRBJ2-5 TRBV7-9 CASSFTETQYF
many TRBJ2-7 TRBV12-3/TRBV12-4 CASSLRATYEQYF
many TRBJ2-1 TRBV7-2 CASSPVGTSGRDEQFF
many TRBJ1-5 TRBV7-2 CASSSRGGETGNQPQHF
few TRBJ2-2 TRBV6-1 CASTSQGLPNTGELFF
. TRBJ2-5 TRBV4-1 CASSQEAGGGETQYF
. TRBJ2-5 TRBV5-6 CASSLARSGQETQYF
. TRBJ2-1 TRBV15 CATSRANNGGSYNEQFF
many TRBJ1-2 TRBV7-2 CASRKMTGGPYGYTF
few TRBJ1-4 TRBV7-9 CATRRGRSTNEKLFF
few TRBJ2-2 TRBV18 CASSPGTSSTGELFF
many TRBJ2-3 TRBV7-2 CASSLVAGVSSDTQYF
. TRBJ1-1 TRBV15 CATSSRLDGTEAFF
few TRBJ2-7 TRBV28 CASSSPGLLNYEQYF